One sample yielded the 10 T cell receptor delta chains listed below, sequenced in a study of gamma-delta T cells after stem cell transplantation. TCRdb applied CATT to the RT-PCR reads for clone calling. The data hold thousands of delta-chain clones, with around 25% observed a single time. Sequenced sample: gamma-delta T cells. The source is a human donor. It is not recorded whose cells these are; they may come from a transplant donor.

This clone is categorized as medium-sized. The V gene is TRDV1, the J gene TRDJ1; 9 bases are a match to TRDD3. The V segment lost 7 bases and the J segment 3 bases; nucleotides outside the gene matches: 12. Per the germline V gene, CDR1 is TSWWSYY and CDR2 is QGS. This CDR3 contains 16 residues. The CDR3 protein is CALAFLRGYAPDKLIF. CDR3 bases: TGTGCTCTTGCTTTCCTACGGGGATACGCGCCCGATAAACTCATCTTT.

This clone is labeled as medium-sized (0.01 to 0.1%). The J gene is TRDJ1, the V gene TRDV1; D remains ambiguous. This CDR3 region has 18 residues. The V end was cut by 2 bases, the J end by 3 bases, with 22 bases between. CDR1 and CDR2 from the germline V gene are TSWWSYY and QGS. The CDR3 region has the DNA TGTGCTCTTGGGGAAAGTAGCCTATTGTACCTTTATTCCGATAAACTCATCTTT. Its translation is CALGESSLLYLYSDKLIF.

This clone is deemed medium-sized. This chain connects TRDV1 to TRDJ1, with D maybe TRDD2 (6 bases). The CDR3 is 19 residues long. V gave up 5 bases and J gave up 0 bases, with 25 bases separating them. Germline V gene data show CDR1 as TSWWSYY and CDR2 as QGS. Here the CDR3 reads CALGPRELPRTGYTDKLIF. CDR3 DNA sequence: TGTGCTCTTGGGCCCCGTGAGCTTCCTCGTACTGGTTACACCGATAAACTCATCTTT.

About this clone itself: With a far larger clone one base away, a read error is the likely cause. The sample holds other DNA sequences that translate to the same CDR3. This rearrangement joins TRAV29/DV5 to TRDJ1; 8 bases are shared with TRDD3. CDR1 and CDR2 (germline): NSMFDY, ISSIKDK. This CDR3 spans 20 amino acids. The CDR3 here is CAASGGAARLGALNTDKLIF. The CDR3 nucleotides read TGTGCAGCAAGCGGTGGGGCGGCCCGACTGGGGGCCTTGAACACCGATAAACTCATTTTT.

This clone has a handful of counts. A far larger clone is one nucleotide away, so this likely arose from a read error. This sequence joins TRDV2 and TRDJ1; TRDD3 matches at 9 bases. Germline V gene data show CDR1 as GEAIGNYY and CDR2 as EKD. The CDR3 sequence is 19 residues long. With 3 bases clipped from V and 2 bases from J, the junction kept 18 bases outside the gene matches. The CDR3 sequence is CACDSTDGGYRLGTDKLIF. CDR3 nucleotides: TGTGCCTGTGACTCAACCGACGGGGGATACCGTTTGGGGACCGATAAACTCATCTTT.

On this clone: A much more abundant neighbour one base away suggests this may be a read error. The V gene is TRDV1, the J gene TRDJ3; 8 bases match TRDD3. Germline CDR1 reads TSWWSYY; CDR2 reads QGS. The CDR3 has 22 residues. Trimming at V came to 3 bases and at J to 0 bases, leaving 16 bases not matched to a gene. The CDR3 spells CALGELPPYWGYPSWDTRQMFF. In DNA form, the CDR3 reads TGTGCTCTTGGGGAGCTACCTCCGTACTGGGGGTACCCCTCCTGGGACACCCGACAGATGTTTTTC.

Comment on this clone: A read error is possible here, since a much larger clone lies one base away. The rearrangement joins TRDV2 to TRDJ1, with 10 bases matching TRDD3. V lost 5 bases and J lost 4; bases outside the gene matches: 9. The CDR3 runs to 15 residues. CDR1 GEAIGNYY and CDR2 EKD come from the germline V gene. The CDR3 sequence is CACGLLGDHSDKLIF. DNA for the CDR3: TGTGCCTGTGGCTTACTGGGGGATCACAGCGATAAACTCATCTTT.

About this clone itself: A much larger clone differs from this one at a single base, so this may be a read error. The same CDR3 arises from other DNA sequences in this sample as well. DNA for the CDR3: TGTGCTCTTGGGGAAAAAGGGACCTGGGACACCCGACAGATGTTTTTC. Translated, it gives CALGEKGTWDTRQMFF. The chain uses TRDV1 and TRDJ3; D remains unclear. The CDR3 consists of 16 residues. Germline V gene data show CDR1 as TSWWSYY and CDR2 as QGS. The V and J ends lost 2 bases and 2 bases respectively, with 7 bases between them.

This clone is judged medium-sized. The rearrangement uses TRDV1 and TRDJ1, with TRDD3 matching 9 bases. After removal of 3 bases from V and 2 bases from J, the junction contained 16 bases not matched to a gene. Germline V lookup: CDR1 TSWWSYY, CDR2 QGS. CDR3 length: 19 residues. The CDR3 DNA reads as TGTGCTCTTGGGGAGCCCGATCAGGCACTGGGGGACGAGACCGATAAACTCATCTTT. Encoded protein: CALGEPDQALGDETDKLIF.

The chain joins TRDV1 to TRDJ1; D is unclear. This CDR3 has 18 residues. Trimming removed 1 base from V and 0 bases from J, with 18 bases in between. Per the germline V gene, CDR1 is TSWWSYY and CDR2 is QGS. CDR3 nucleotide sequence: TGTGCTCTTGGGGAACCTTGGAGCCGTCCGTCCTACACCGATAAACTCATCTTT. Translating it yields CALGEPWSRPSYTDKLIF.